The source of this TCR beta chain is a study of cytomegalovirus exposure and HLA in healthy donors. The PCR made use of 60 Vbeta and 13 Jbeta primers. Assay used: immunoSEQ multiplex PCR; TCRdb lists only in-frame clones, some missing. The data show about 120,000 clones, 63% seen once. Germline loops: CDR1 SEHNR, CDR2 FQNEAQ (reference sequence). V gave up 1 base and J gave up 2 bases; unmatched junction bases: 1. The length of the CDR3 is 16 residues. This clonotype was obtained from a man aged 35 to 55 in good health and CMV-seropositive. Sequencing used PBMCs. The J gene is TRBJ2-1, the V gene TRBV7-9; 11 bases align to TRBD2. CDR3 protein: CASSLELAGAYNEQFF. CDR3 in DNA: TGTGCCAGCAGCTTAGAACTAGCGGGGGCCTACAATGAGCAGTTCTTC.